These 24 T cell receptor beta chains were all obtained from the same sample, sequenced in a study of blood T cell repertoires in COVID-19. The protocol was immunoSEQ multiplex PCR, while the TCRdb copy is restricted to in-frame clones and leaves out a portion. The sample consists of fewer than 250,000 clones, roughly 79% of them appearing once. Sequencing was done on a sample of PBMCs or T cells enriched from blood (not recorded which). The receptors shown here come from a woman aged 45-60 years with acute COVID-19.

The chain links TRBV2 to TRBJ1-2; maybe TRBD1 (5 bases). The germline V gene has CDR1 SNHLY and CDR2 FYNNEI. V was clipped by 4 bases and J by 4 bases, with 13 bases between them. The CDR3 extends over 14 amino acids. The CDR3 region has the DNA TGTGCCAGCAGTGCGGCCCAGGGCCTCTATGGCTACACCTTC. Translating it yields CASSAAQGLYGYTF.

The chain joins TRBV11-3 to TRBJ2-7; D is ambiguous. The CDR3 loop spans 13 amino acids. The ends were cut back, 1 base at V and 5 bases at J, with 9 bases in the middle. Germline CDR1 is SGHNT and CDR2 is YENEEA. The CDR3 reads CASSLGPRDEQYF. Written as DNA, the CDR3 is TGTGCCAGCAGCTTAGGCCCGCGCGACGAGCAGTACTTC.

V is TRBV4-1 and J is TRBJ2-1; D possibly corresponds to TRBD1 (5 bases). Germline assignment: CDR1 MGHRA and CDR2 YSYEKL. V was pared by 1 base and J by 0 bases, with 13 bases between. The CDR3 extends over 17 amino acids. The CDR3 loop reads CASSQAQGVGSYNEQFF. The CDR3 nucleotides are TGCGCCAGCAGCCAAGCCCAAGGGGTGGGCTCCTACAATGAGCAGTTCTTC.

V and J are TRBV18 and TRBJ2-5, with TRBD1 matching over 7 bases. With V trimmed by 4 bases and J by 5 bases, 4 bases remained unmatched. Germline values: CDR1 KGHSH, CDR2 LQKENI. The CDR3 is 13 amino acids. The CDR3 sequence: CASSQQGIETQYF. CDR3 sequence (DNA): TGTGCCAGCTCACAACAGGGGATTGAGACCCAGTACTTC.

V usage is TRBV5-1 and J usage is TRBJ1-2, with D hard to call. Germline CDR1 is SGHRS and CDR2 is YFSETQ. The CDR3 length is 14 residues. V was clipped by 0 bases and J by 6 bases, with 12 bases between them. The CDR3 DNA reads TGCGCCAGCAGCTTGGTCGTTTCTTCGGATGGCTACACCTTC. Amino acids: CASSLVVSSDGYTF.

The chain has TRBV10-3 and TRBJ2-7, with TRBD1 matching 11 bases. CDR1 and CDR2 from the germline V gene are ENHRY and SYGVKD. This CDR3 spans 13 amino acids. The V segment lost 8 bases and the J segment 2 bases; nucleotides outside the gene matches: 2. CDR3: CAIGQGATYEQYF. DNA of the CDR3: TGTGCCATCGGACAGGGGGCGACCTACGAGCAGTACTTC.

A note on this clone: This same CDR3 is encoded by further DNA sequences in the sample. The J gene is TRBJ1-1, the V gene TRBV7-2; D may be TRBD1 (6 bases). The CDR3 contains 12 residues. The V end was cut by 1 base, the J end by 7 bases, with 7 bases between. Germline V CDR1 and CDR2: SGHTA, FQGNSA. The CDR3 reads CASSLETGEAFF. CDR3 sequence (DNA): TGTGCCAGCAGCTTAGAGACAGGTGAAGCTTTCTTT.

The chain recombines TRBV13 with TRBJ2-2; 9 nucleotides line up with TRBD1. There are 16 residues in the CDR3. The V and J ends lost 4 bases and 7 bases, in that order; junction bases with no gene match: 10. Germline V gene data show CDR1 as PRHDT and CDR2 as FYEKMQ (reference sequence). Written as DNA, the CDR3 is TGTGCCAGCAGCTCGTACAACAGGGGGCCTGGCGGGGAGCTGTTTTTT. This sequence encodes CASSSYNRGPGGELFF.

Only one count was recorded for this clone. Here the CDR3 reads CASSQPGVTSGGNEQFF. The CDR3 DNA is TGCGCCAGCAGCCAACCAGGGGTGACTAGCGGGGGCAATGAGCAGTTCTTC. The gene calls are TRBV4-1 and TRBJ2-1; 12 nucleotides line up with TRBD2. Germline V lookup: CDR1 MGHRA, CDR2 YSYEKL. This CDR3 is built from 17 residues. V lost 2 bases, J lost 6 bases, and 8 bases stayed unmatched.

This clone was seen only once. This rearrangement joins TRBV3-1 (or the pseudogene TRBV3-2) to TRBJ2-7, with D perhaps matching TRBD2 (7 bases). Trimming shortened V by 4 bases and J by 3 bases, and 13 bases separated the two germline ends. Germline CDR1 is LGHDT and CDR2 is YNNKEL (reference sequence). The CDR3 consists of 14 residues. CDR3 region: CASSPGGLNYEQYF. Written as DNA, the CDR3 is TGTGCCAGCAGCCCGGGGGGCTTAAACTACGAGCAGTACTTC.

The chain combines TRBV12-5 with TRBJ2-1; 10 bases line up with TRBD2. This CDR3 is 14 amino acids long. The V gene's germline CDR1 is LGHNT and CDR2 FRNRAP. V dropped 6 bases and J dropped 7; count of bases not matched to a gene: 6. The chain's CDR3 is CASGIAGGRNEQFF. The CDR3 nucleotides are TGTGCTAGTGGAATAGCGGGGGGCAGGAATGAGCAGTTCTTC.

V and J are TRBV6-5 and TRBJ2-1, with D perhaps TRBD2 (6 bases). CDR3 size: 15 residues. Trimming removed 6 bases at V and 9 bases at J, with 21 bases between. Germline loops: CDR1 MNHEY, CDR2 SVGAGI. The CDR3 protein is CASSTGDAIGLEQFF. CDR3 bases: TGTGCCAGCAGCACGGGAGACGCCATCGGGCTTGAGCAGTTCTTC.

This rearrangement joins TRBV12-5 to TRBJ1-5, with TRBD1 matching over 7 bases. In germline, CDR1 is LGHNT, CDR2 FRNRAP. The CDR3 spans 17 residues. With V trimmed by 1 base and J by 3 bases, 9 bases remained unmatched. The CDR3 coding sequence is TGTGCTAGTGGTTTGGCTACACTAGGGGGCAACAATCAGCCCCAGCATTTT. Translation gives CASGLATLGGNNQPQHF. The variable domain in full, completed from reference TRBV12-5 and TRBJ1-5, reads DARVTQTPRHKVTEMGQEVTMRCQPILGHNTVFWYRQTMMQGLELLAYFRNRAPLDDSGMPKDRFSAEMPDATLATLKIQPSEPRDSAVYFCASGLATLGGNNQPQHFGDGTRLSIL.

This chain uses TRBV28 with TRBJ1-1, with D perhaps matching TRBD1 (5 bases). This CDR3 comprises 15 residues. Germline V gene lookup returns CDR1 MDHEN and CDR2 SYDVKM. V was clipped by 2 bases and J by 4 bases, with 14 bases between them. Here the CDR3 reads CASSLGGTRSTEAFF. The CDR3 DNA is TGTGCCAGCAGTTTAGGGGGGACGAGGTCCACTGAAGCTTTCTTT.

The chain carries TRBV24-1 and TRBJ1-5; D perhaps matches TRBD1 (5 bases). Germline CDR1 reads KGHDR; CDR2 reads SFDVKD. Trimming pared 4 bases from V and 2 bases from J, leaving 5 bases between. CDR3 length: 13 amino acids. The CDR3 DNA follows: TGTGCCACCAGTGAACAGGGCAATCAGCCCCAGCATTTT. Its protein is CATSEQGNQPQHF.

The chain employs TRBV11-2 and TRBJ2-7; perhaps TRBD1 as D (5 bases). CDR1 and CDR2 (germline): SGHAT, FQNNGV. The CDR3 has 13 amino acids. V was pared by 10 bases and J by 2 bases, with 15 bases between. CDR3 DNA sequence: TGTGCCACCCAGACCCCGGACACCTACGAGCAGTACTTC. Encoded protein: CATQTPDTYEQYF.

This chain links TRBV10-3 with TRBJ1-1, with D tentatively TRBD1 (6 bases). The CDR3 has 18 amino acids. Trimming stripped 2 bases from V and 0 bases from J, with 19 bases between. Germline-derived CDR1 and CDR2 are ENHRY and SYGVKD. CDR3 coding DNA: TGTGCCATCAGTGAGGACCTACAGGGAAACGGGATGAACACTGAAGCTTTCTTT. Amino acids: CAISEDLQGNGMNTEAFF.

This clone is a singleton in its sample. The gene calls are TRBV3-1 (or the pseudogene TRBV3-2) and TRBJ2-1; 14 positions match TRBD2. CDR1 and CDR2 (germline): LGHDT, YNNKEL (reference sequence). J was trimmed by 9 bases and V by 5 bases; bases with no gene match: 6. The CDR3 is made up of 15 amino acids. The CDR3 is CASSKPGLAGAEQFF. CDR3 DNA sequence: TGTGCCAGCAGCAAACCGGGACTAGCGGGGGCTGAGCAGTTCTTC.

This clone was seen once. V and J are TRBV27 and TRBJ2-5; a possible D gene is TRBD2 (5 bases). CDR3 length equals 14 residues. V lost 7 bases and J 5 bases, leaving 17 bases between the germline ends. CDR1 is MNHEY, CDR2 SMNVEV, per germline (reference sequence). The CDR3 sequence: CASTPLGVGETQYF. The DNA of the CDR3 is TGTGCCAGCACTCCCTTGGGAGTTGGGGAGACCCAGTACTTC.

This chain joins TRBV13 and TRBJ1-2; 7 bases match TRBD1. Unmatched junction bases numbered 12, after V lost 5 bases and J lost 3 bases. Germline CDR1 PRHDT, CDR2 FYEKMQ (reference sequence). CDR3 size: 16 residues. The CDR3 spells CASSPGRGLVDYGYTF. The CDR3 coding sequence is TGTGCCAGCAGCCCAGGTAGGGGGCTAGTCGACTATGGCTACACCTTC.

The chain employs TRBV12-3 or TRBV12-4 and TRBJ2-4; possible D gene TRBD2, 6 bases. The CDR3 is made up of 12 amino acids. V was shortened by 5 bases and J by 4 bases, with 6 bases between the two germline ends. The CDR3 is CASSSGKNIQYF. DNA for the CDR3: TGTGCCAGCAGTAGCGGGAAAAACATTCAGTACTTC.

CDR3 sequence reads: CASSPVGGGGASTDTQYF. In DNA form, the CDR3 reads TGTGCCAGCAGCCCAGTCGGCGGAGGCGGGGCTAGCACAGATACGCAGTATTTT. This chain links TRBV9 with TRBJ2-3; D is possibly TRBD2 (6 bases). Trimming cost V 4 bases and J 0 bases, with 21 bases left between them. CDR1 is SGDLS, CDR2 YYNGEE, per germline. CDR3 length: 18 amino acids.

The chain carries TRBV28 and TRBJ2-7, with TRBD1 identical over 7 bases. The V gene end was trimmed by 1 base and the J gene end by 3 bases; junction bases not matched to a gene: 6. Germline V gene data show CDR1 as MDHEN and CDR2 as SYDVKM. The CDR3 runs 15 residues. CDR3 bases: TGTGCCAGCAGTTTATTTGCAGGGGGAGTCTACGAGCAGTACTTC. Its translation is CASSLFAGGVYEQYF.

The chain employs TRBV18 and TRBJ2-5; D gene uncertain. This CDR3 comprises 13 residues. Trimming removed 2 bases at V and 4 bases at J, with 8 bases between. Germline-derived CDR1 and CDR2 are KGHSH and LQKENI. The DNA of the CDR3 is TGTGCCAGCTCACCAAGTGATAGAGAGACCCAGTACTTC. Translated: CASSPSDRETQYF.